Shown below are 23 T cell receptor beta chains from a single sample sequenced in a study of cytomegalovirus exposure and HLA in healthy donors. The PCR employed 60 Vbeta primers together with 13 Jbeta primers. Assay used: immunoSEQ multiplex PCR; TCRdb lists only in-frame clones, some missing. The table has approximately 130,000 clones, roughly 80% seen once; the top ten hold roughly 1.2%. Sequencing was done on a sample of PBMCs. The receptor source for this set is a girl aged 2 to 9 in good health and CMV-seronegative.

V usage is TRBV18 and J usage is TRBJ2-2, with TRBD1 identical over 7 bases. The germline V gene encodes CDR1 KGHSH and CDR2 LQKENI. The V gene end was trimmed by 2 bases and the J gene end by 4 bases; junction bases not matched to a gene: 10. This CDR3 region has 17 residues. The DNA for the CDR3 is TGTGCCAGCTCACCAAGGGACAGTGCTCAATTCACCGGGGAGCTGTTTTTT. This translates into CASSPRDSAQFTGELFF. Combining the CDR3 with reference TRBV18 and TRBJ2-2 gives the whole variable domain NAGVMQNPRHLVRRRGQEARLRCSPMKGHSHVYWYRQLPEEGLKFMVYLQKENIIDESGMPKERFSAEFPKEGPSILRIQQVVRGDSAAYFCASSPRDSAQFTGELFFGEGSRLTVL.

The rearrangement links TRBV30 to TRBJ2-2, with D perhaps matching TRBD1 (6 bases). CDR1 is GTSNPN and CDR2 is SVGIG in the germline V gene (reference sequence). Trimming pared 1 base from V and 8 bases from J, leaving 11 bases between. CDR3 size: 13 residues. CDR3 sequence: CAWSDRVRGELFF. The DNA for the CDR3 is TGTGCCTGGAGTGACAGGGTTCGTGGGGAGCTGTTTTTT. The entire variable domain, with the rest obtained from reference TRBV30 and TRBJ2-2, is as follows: SQTIHQWPATLVQPVGSPLSLECTVEGTSNPNLYWYRQAAGRGLQLLFYSVGIGQISSEVPQNLSASRPQDRQFILSSKKLLLSDSGFYLCAWSDRVRGELFFGEGSRLTVL.

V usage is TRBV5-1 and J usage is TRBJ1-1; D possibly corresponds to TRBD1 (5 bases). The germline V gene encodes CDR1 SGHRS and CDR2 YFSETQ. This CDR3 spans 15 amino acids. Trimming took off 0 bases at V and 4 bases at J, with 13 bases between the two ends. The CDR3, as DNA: TGCGCCAGCAGCTTGGTCGGGGGGGTATCCACTGAAGCTTTCTTT. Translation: CASSLVGGVSTEAFF.

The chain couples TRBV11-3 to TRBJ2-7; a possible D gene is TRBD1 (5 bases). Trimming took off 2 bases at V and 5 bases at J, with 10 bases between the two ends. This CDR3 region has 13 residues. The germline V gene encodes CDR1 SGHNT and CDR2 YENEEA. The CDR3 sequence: CASSLSGWDEQYF. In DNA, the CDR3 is TGTGCCAGCAGCTTATCAGGGTGGGACGAGCAGTACTTC. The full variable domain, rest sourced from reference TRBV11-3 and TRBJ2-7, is EAGVVQSPRYKIIEKKQPVAFWCNPISGHNTLYWYLQNLGQGPELLIRYENEEAVDDSQLPKDRFSAERLKGVDSTLKIQPAELGDSAVYLCASSLSGWDEQYFGPGTRLTVT.

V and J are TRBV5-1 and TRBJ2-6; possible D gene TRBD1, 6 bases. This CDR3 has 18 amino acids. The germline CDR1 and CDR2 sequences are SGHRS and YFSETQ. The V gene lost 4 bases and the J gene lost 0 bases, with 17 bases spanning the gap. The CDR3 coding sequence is TGCGCCAGCAGCGTCACCTCGACAGGTAGCTCTGGGGCCAACGTCCTGACTTTC. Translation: CASSVTSTGSSGANVLTF.

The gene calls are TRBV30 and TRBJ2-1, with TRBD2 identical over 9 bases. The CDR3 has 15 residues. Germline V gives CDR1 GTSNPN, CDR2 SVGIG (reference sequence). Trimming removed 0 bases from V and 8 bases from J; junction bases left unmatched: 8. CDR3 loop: CAWSVQAGGLYEQFF. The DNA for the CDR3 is TGTGCCTGGAGTGTACAGGCGGGGGGGCTTTATGAGCAGTTCTTC.

The CDR3 here is CASSLGISGGHGETQYF. CDR3 bases: TGCGCCAGCAGCTTGGGTATTAGCGGGGGGCATGGAGAGACCCAGTACTTC. V usage is TRBV5-1 and J usage is TRBJ2-5; 10 nucleotides agree with TRBD2. CDR3 length: 17 amino acids. V lost 0 bases, J lost 4 bases, and 9 bases stayed unmatched. Germline V gives CDR1 SGHRS, CDR2 YFSETQ.

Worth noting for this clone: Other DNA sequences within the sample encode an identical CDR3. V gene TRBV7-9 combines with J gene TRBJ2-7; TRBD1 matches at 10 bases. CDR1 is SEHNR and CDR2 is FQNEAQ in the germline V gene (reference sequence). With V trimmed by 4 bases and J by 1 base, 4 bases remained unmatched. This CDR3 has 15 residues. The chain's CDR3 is CASSSPGQGSYEQYF. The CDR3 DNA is TGTGCCAGCAGCTCGCCGGGACAGGGGTCCTACGAGCAGTACTTC.

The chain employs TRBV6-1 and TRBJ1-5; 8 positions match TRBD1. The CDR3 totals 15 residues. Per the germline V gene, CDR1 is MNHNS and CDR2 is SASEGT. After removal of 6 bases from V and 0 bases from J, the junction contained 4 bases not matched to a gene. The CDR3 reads CASSGGQVSNQPQHF. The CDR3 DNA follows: TGTGCCAGCAGCGGGGGACAGGTTAGCAATCAGCCCCAGCATTTT.

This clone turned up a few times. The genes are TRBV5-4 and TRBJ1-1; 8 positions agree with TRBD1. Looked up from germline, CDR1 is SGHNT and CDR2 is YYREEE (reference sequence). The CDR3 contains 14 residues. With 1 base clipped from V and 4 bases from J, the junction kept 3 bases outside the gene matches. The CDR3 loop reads CASSLKTGVTEAFF. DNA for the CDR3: TGTGCCAGCAGCTTGAAGACAGGGGTCACTGAAGCTTTCTTT.

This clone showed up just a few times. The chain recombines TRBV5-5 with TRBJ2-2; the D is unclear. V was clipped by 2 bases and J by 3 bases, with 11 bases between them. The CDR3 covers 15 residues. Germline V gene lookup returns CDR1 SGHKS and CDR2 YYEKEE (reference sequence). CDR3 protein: CASSFTNSYTGELFF. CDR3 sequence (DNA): TGTGCCAGCAGCTTCACGAACAGTTACACCGGGGAGCTGTTTTTT. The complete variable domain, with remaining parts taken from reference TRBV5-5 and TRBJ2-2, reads DAGVTQSPTHLIKTRGQQVTLRCSPISGHKSVSWYQQVLGQGPQFIFQYYEKEERGRGNFPDRFSARQFPNYSSELNVNALLLGDSALYLCASSFTNSYTGELFFGEGSRLTVL.

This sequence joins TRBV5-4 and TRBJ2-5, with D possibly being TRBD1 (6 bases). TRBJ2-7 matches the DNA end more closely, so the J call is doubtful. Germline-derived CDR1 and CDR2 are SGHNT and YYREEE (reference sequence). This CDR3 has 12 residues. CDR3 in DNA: TGTGCCAGCAGCTTCGGACAGTACGAGCAGTACTTC. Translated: CASSFGQYEQYF.

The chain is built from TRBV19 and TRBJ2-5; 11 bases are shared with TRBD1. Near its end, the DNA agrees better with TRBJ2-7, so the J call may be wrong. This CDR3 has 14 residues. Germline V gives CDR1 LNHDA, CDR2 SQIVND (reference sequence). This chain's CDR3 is CASRRTGGDYEQYF. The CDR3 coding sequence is TGTGCCAGTAGAAGGACAGGGGGCGACTACGAGCAGTACTTC.

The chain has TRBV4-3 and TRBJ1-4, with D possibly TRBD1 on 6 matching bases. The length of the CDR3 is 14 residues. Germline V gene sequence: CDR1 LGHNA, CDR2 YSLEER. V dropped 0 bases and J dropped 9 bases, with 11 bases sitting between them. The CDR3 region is CASSQETGWKKLFF. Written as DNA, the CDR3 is TGCGCCAGCAGCCAAGAAACAGGGTGGAAAAAACTGTTTTTT.

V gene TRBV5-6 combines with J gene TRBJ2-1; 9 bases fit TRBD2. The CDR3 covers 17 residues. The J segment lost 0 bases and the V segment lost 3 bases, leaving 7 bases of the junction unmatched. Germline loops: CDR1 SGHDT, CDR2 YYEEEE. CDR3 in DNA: TGTGCCAGCAGCTCTTACTATAGCGGGAGCTCCTACAATGAGCAGTTCTTC. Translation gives CASSSYYSGSSYNEQFF.

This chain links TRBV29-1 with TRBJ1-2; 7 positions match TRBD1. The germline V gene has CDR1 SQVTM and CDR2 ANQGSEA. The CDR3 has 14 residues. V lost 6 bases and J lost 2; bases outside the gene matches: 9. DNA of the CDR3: TGCAGCGTGGTTACGACAGGGACAAACTATGGCTACACCTTC. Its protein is CSVVTTGTNYGYTF.

CDR3 DNA sequence: TGTGCCAGCAGCTTGGCAGGGGGCACAGATACGCAGTATTTT. It specifies CASSLAGGTDTQYF. The V call is TRBV13, the J call TRBJ2-3; a possible D gene is TRBD1 (6 bases). The CDR3 extends over 14 amino acids. Germline loops: CDR1 PRHDT, CDR2 FYEKMQ (reference sequence). V was clipped by 3 bases and J by 1 base, with 8 bases between them.

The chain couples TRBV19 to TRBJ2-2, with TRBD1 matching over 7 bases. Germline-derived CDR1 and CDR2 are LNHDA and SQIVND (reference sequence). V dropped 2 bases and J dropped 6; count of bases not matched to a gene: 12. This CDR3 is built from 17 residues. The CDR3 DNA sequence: TGTGCCAGTAGTATACCCGTCGACAGGGAGCACGCCGGGGAGCTGTTTTTT. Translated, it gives CASSIPVDREHAGELFF.

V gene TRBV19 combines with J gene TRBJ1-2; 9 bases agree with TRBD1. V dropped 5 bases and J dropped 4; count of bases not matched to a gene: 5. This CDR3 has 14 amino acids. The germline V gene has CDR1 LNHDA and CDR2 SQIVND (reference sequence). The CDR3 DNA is TGTGCCAGTAGTGACCGGACAGGGGTCTATGGCTACACCTTC. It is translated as CASSDRTGVYGYTF. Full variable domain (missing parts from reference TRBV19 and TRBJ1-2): DGGITQSPKYLFRKEGQNVTLSCEQNLNHDAMYWYRQDPGQGLRLIYYSQIVNDFQKGDIAEGYSVSREKKESFPLTVTSAQKNPTAFYLCASSDRTGVYGYTFGSGTRLTVV.

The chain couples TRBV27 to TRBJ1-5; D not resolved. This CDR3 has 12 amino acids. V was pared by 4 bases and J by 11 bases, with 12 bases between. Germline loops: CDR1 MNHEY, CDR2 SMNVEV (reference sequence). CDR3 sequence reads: CASSSPLGAQHF. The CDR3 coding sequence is TGTGCCAGCAGTTCCCCCTTAGGAGCCCAGCATTTT.

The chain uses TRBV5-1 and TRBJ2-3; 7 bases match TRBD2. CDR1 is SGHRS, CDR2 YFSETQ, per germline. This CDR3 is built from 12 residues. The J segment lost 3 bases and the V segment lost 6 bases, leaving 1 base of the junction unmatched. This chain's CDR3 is CASNGGTDTQYF. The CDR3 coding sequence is TGCGCCAGCAACGGGGGGACAGATACGCAGTATTTT. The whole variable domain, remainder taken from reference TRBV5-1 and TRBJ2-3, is KAGVTQTPRYLIKTRGQQVTLSCSPISGHRSVSWYQQTPGQGLQFLFEYFSETQRNKGNFPGRFSGRQFSNSRSEMNVSTLELGDSALYLCASNGGTDTQYFGPGTRLTVL.

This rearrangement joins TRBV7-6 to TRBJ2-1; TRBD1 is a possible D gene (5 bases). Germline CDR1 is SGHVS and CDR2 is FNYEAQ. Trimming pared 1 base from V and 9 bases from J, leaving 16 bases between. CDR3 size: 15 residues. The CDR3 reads CASSLGTPGWSEQFF. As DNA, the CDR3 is TGTGCCAGCAGCTTAGGGACACCGGGTTGGAGTGAGCAGTTCTTC.

CDR3 loop: CASSPIGVRLSQGTDTQYF. CDR3 sequence (DNA): TGTGCCAGCAGCCCGATAGGGGTCAGGCTCTCACAGGGCACAGATACGCAGTATTTT. This chain uses TRBV7-2 with TRBJ2-3; a weak D match, TRBD1 (5 bases). Trimming left V 5 bases short and J 1 base short, with 25 bases between. Germline CDR1 is SGHTA and CDR2 is FQGNSA. This CDR3 spans 19 amino acids.